One sample yielded the 32 T cell receptor beta chains listed below, sequenced in a study of blood T cell repertoires in COVID-19. Only in-frame clones appear in the TCRdb table, and some are missing; sequencing was by immunoSEQ multiplex PCR. The data show 150,000 to 200,000 clones, with around 82% seen just once and less than 20% held by the top ten. The source material was PBMCs or T cells enriched from blood (not recorded which). These receptors were taken from a man in his sixties who had recovered from COVID-19.

The chain is built from TRBV13 and TRBJ1-4, with TRBD1 identical over 8 bases. Trimming at V came to 5 bases and at J to 8 bases, leaving 7 bases not matched to a gene. The CDR3 is made up of 14 amino acids. Germline V gene data show CDR1 as PRHDT and CDR2 as FYEKMQ (reference sequence). Written as DNA, the CDR3 is TGTGCCAGCAGCACAGGACAGGGCGGGGAAAAACTGTTTTTT. Its translation is CASSTGQGGEKLFF.

This chain's CDR3 is CASSGQGAGANVLTF. CDR3 coding DNA: TGTGCCAGCAGCGGACAGGGAGCTGGGGCCAACGTCCTGACTTTC. V is TRBV9 and J is TRBJ2-6, with 7 bases that match TRBD1. This CDR3 contains 15 residues. Unmatched junction bases numbered 2, after V lost 3 bases and J lost 2 bases. Germline-derived CDR1 and CDR2 are SGDLS and YYNGEE. The entire variable domain, with the rest obtained from reference TRBV9 and TRBJ2-6, is as follows: DSGVTQTPKHLITATGQRVTLRCSPRSGDLSVYWYQQSLDQGLQFLIQYYNGEERAKGNILERFSAQQFPDLHSELNLSSLELGDSALYFCASSGQGAGANVLTFGAGSRLTVL.

A few counts support this clone. This chain connects TRBV5-5 to TRBJ1-2; TRBD1 agrees at 7 bases. CDR1 and CDR2 from the germline V gene are SGHKS and YYEKEE (reference sequence). This CDR3 comprises 16 residues. V was clipped by 0 bases and J by 7 bases; unmatched bases: 12. In nucleotides, the CDR3 is TGTGCCAGCAGCTTGGCGGGTGTGACAGGGTTTGGTGGCTACACCTTC. Translating gives CASSLAGVTGFGGYTF.

This chain connects TRBV2 to TRBJ1-5; the D gene is possibly TRBD1 (5 bases). Trimming pared 2 bases from V and 1 base from J, leaving 9 bases between. The CDR3 spans 15 residues. In germline, CDR1 is SNHLY, CDR2 FYNNEI. CDR3 sequence reads: CASSERGGSNQPQHF. CDR3 DNA sequence: TGTGCCAGCAGTGAACGGGGGGGGAGCAATCAGCCCCAGCATTTT.

V and J are TRBV30 and TRBJ2-5, with D hard to call. The CDR3 runs 13 residues. Germline V gene sequence: CDR1 GTSNPN, CDR2 SVGIG (reference sequence). Trimming stripped 2 bases from V and 2 bases from J, with 9 bases between. The CDR3 DNA is TGTGCCTGGAGTAACCAGAATCAAGAGACCCAGTACTTC. Its translation: CAWSNQNQETQYF. Variable domain in full (rest from reference TRBV30 and TRBJ2-5): SQTIHQWPATLVQPVGSPLSLECTVEGTSNPNLYWYRQAAGRGLQLLFYSVGIGQISSEVPQNLSASRPQDRQFILSSKKLLLSDSGFYLCAWSNQNQETQYFGPGTRLLVL.

V usage is TRBV28 and J usage is TRBJ1-4; no clear D gene. The germline V gene has CDR1 MDHEN and CDR2 SYDVKM. This CDR3 has 14 residues. The V gene lost 3 bases and the J gene lost 0 bases, with 5 bases spanning the gap. CDR3 sequence: CASSLSATNEKLFF. Written as DNA, the CDR3 is TGTGCCAGCAGTTTGTCCGCAACTAATGAAAAACTGTTTTTT.

The chain has TRBV28 and TRBJ2-7, with D perhaps TRBD1 (5 bases). This CDR3 comprises 12 residues. The V end was cut by 7 bases, the J end by 5 bases, with 12 bases between. Germline V lookup: CDR1 MDHEN, CDR2 SYDVKM. The CDR3 protein is CASKGALNEQYF. CDR3 DNA: TGTGCCAGCAAAGGGGCCTTGAACGAGCAGTACTTC.

This clone has a single count. The V and J genes are TRBV12-3 or TRBV12-4 and TRBJ2-7; TRBD1 is a possible D gene (6 bases). The CDR3 is 13 residues long. V was pared by 0 bases and J by 3 bases, with 6 bases between. CDR3 loop: CASSLAGGYEQYF. The CDR3 DNA reads TGTGCCAGCAGTTTAGCAGGGGGCTACGAGCAGTACTTC.

The V gene is TRBV19, the J gene TRBJ1-5, with 7 bases that match TRBD1. V was pared by 10 bases and J by 2 bases, with 11 bases of the junction left unmatched. Per the germline V gene, CDR1 is LNHDA and CDR2 is SQIVND (reference sequence). This CDR3 has 15 residues. The CDR3 spells CATRQGREGNQPQHF. The CDR3 nucleotides are TGTGCCACAAGACAGGGACGAGAGGGCAATCAGCCCCAGCATTTT.

This clone was found once. The V gene is TRBV2, the J gene TRBJ2-2, with a possible D match to TRBD2 (6 bases). This CDR3 contains 15 residues. V lost 4 bases, J lost 0 bases, and 9 bases lay in between. The germline V gene encodes CDR1 SNHLY and CDR2 FYNNEI. The CDR3 region has the DNA TGTGCCAGCAGTGTGGTAGCGGCGAACACCGGGGAGCTGTTTTTT. Protein product: CASSVVAANTGELFF.

The V call is TRBV2, the J call TRBJ1-1; 9 positions match TRBD1. Germline values: CDR1 SNHLY, CDR2 FYNNEI. Trimming took 3 bases from V and 6 from J; bases not matched to a gene: 5. The CDR3 runs to 14 residues. For the CDR3, the DNA is TGTGCCAGCAGTGATGGACAGGGGTTCGCTGAAGCTTTCTTT. Protein product: CASSDGQGFAEAFF.

This sequence joins TRBV5-1 and TRBJ1-6, with TRBD1 matching 11 bases. Per germline, CDR1 SGHRS and CDR2 YFSETQ. The CDR3 runs to 16 residues. J lost 6 bases, V lost 1 base, and 3 bases had no gene match. The CDR3 DNA is TGCGCCAGCAGCTTGAGGACAGGGGGCGTTAATTCACCCCTCCACTTT. This encodes CASSLRTGGVNSPLHF.

The rearrangement joins TRBV7-2 to TRBJ1-1, with a tentative D call TRBD1 (6 bases). V lost 5 bases and J lost 8, with 15 bases in between. The CDR3 consists of 13 residues. Germline V CDR1 and CDR2: SGHTA, FQGNSA. The CDR3 here is CASSVPPGTEAFF. In nucleotides, the CDR3 is TGTGCCAGCAGCGTCCCCCCAGGGACAGAAGCTTTCTTT.

This clone was observed a handful of times. CDR3 in DNA: TGCAGTGCTAGTAGTGGCAATCGCCAGCCCCAGCATTTT. Protein sequence: CSASSGNRQPQHF. The V call is TRBV20-1, the J call TRBJ1-5; D call uncertain. The CDR3 has 13 amino acids. The germline CDR1 and CDR2 sequences are DFQATT and SNEGSKA (reference sequence). V was shortened by 3 bases and J by 7 bases, with 13 bases between the two germline ends.

The chain recombines TRBV28 with TRBJ1-2; no definite D call. The CDR3 totals 13 residues. The germline gives CDR1 MDHEN, CDR2 SYDVKM. V lost 1 base to trimming and J lost 2 bases, with 5 bases between them. In nucleotides, the CDR3 is TGTGCCAGCAGTTTATCACAGAACTATGGCTACACCTTC. It encodes CASSLSQNYGYTF.

The sample holds one count of this clone. The chain has TRBV6-5 and TRBJ1-2; TRBD1 agrees at 12 bases. Per germline, CDR1 MNHEY and CDR2 SVGAGI. After removal of 2 bases from V and 8 bases from J, the junction contained 3 bases not matched to a gene. This CDR3 has 14 amino acids. Written as DNA, the CDR3 is TGTGCCAGCAGTTACGGGACAGGGGGCTACGGCTACACCTTC. Translation gives CASSYGTGGYGYTF.

This clone was seen once. The CDR3 is CASSRDRGYEQYF. The CDR3 region has the DNA TGTGCCAGCAGCCGGGACAGGGGCTACGAGCAGTACTTC. The V gene is TRBV6-6, the J gene TRBJ2-7, with TRBD1 identical over 10 bases. The junction had 2 bases not matched to a gene; V was cut back by 6 bases and J by 3 bases. This CDR3 contains 13 residues. From germline, CDR1 is MNHNY and CDR2 SVGAGI (reference sequence).

This chain joins TRBV28 and TRBJ2-5; 8 positions agree with TRBD1. The germline gives CDR1 MDHEN, CDR2 SYDVKM. The CDR3 totals 14 residues. J was trimmed by 2 bases and V by 5 bases; bases with no gene match: 4. CDR3 DNA: TGTGCCAGCAGTATACGGACAGGGCAAGAGACCCAGTACTTC. This sequence encodes CASSIRTGQETQYF.

This chain uses TRBV9 with TRBJ2-2; D is uncertain. The germline V gene has CDR1 SGDLS and CDR2 YYNGEE. With 4 bases removed from V and 2 bases from J, the gap between germline ends came to 12 bases. CDR3 length equals 15 residues. Written as DNA, the CDR3 is TGTGCCAGCAGCCTTTCAGGTTTAAACACCGGGGAGCTGTTTTTT. Its translation is CASSLSGLNTGELFF. Together with reference TRBV9 and TRBJ2-2, the CDR3 gives the full variable domain: DSGVTQTPKHLITATGQRVTLRCSPRSGDLSVYWYQQSLDQGLQFLIQYYNGEERAKGNILERFSAQQFPDLHSELNLSSLELGDSALYFCASSLSGLNTGELFFGEGSRLTVL.

The chain joins TRBV6-5 to TRBJ2-3; the match to TRBD2 covers 7 bases. Losses at the gene ends were 2 bases for V and 10 bases for J; bases not matched to a gene: 15. The CDR3 is 16 amino acids. CDR1 and CDR2 (germline): MNHEY, SVGAGI. The chain's CDR3 is CASSYRRDLRGGAQYF. The CDR3, as DNA: TGTGCCAGCAGTTACCGACGGGACCTCCGGGGAGGGGCGCAGTATTTT.

The V and J genes are TRBV5-1 and TRBJ2-7; 8 bases map to TRBD2. J gave up 1 base and V 7 bases, and 7 bases lay outside the gene matches. The CDR3 totals 14 residues. The germline CDR1 and CDR2 sequences are SGHRS and YFSETQ. CDR3 residues: CASGVAGSSYEQYF. DNA of the CDR3: TGCGCCAGCGGGGTAGCGGGGTCTTCCTACGAGCAGTACTTC.

The J gene is TRBJ1-5, the V gene TRBV29-1; D unresolved. Trimming cost V 4 bases and J 0 bases, with 10 bases left between them. The CDR3 sequence is 14 residues long. In germline, CDR1 is SQVTM, CDR2 ANQGSEA. Written as DNA, the CDR3 is TGCAGCGTTGTAACGGGTGATAGCAATCAGCCCCAGCATTTT. Its translation is CSVVTGDSNQPQHF.

The chain is built from TRBV19 and TRBJ2-7; a possible D gene is TRBD2 (5 bases). The length of the CDR3 is 13 residues. Deletions cut 1 base from V and 4 bases from J, with 8 bases between. The germline CDR1 and CDR2 sequences are LNHDA and SQIVND (reference sequence). As DNA, the CDR3 is TGTGCCAGTAGTATAGGCGAGGGATACGAGCAGTACTTC. Translation gives CASSIGEGYEQYF.

The chain joins TRBV7-6 to TRBJ1-1; maybe TRBD1 (5 bases). V was shortened by 5 bases and J by 1 base, with 8 bases between the two germline ends. CDR3 length: 13 residues. CDR1 and CDR2 (germline): SGHVS, FNYEAQ. CDR3 coding DNA: TGTGCCAGCAGCCCCAGGGAGAACACTGAAGCTTTCTTT. It is translated as CASSPRENTEAFF. The whole variable domain, remainder taken from reference TRBV7-6 and TRBJ1-1, is GAGVSQSPRYKVTKRGQDVALRCDPISGHVSLYWYRQALGQGPEFLTYFNYEAQQDKSGLPNDRFSAERPEGSISTLTIQRTEQRDSAMYRCASSPRENTEAFFGQGTRLTVV.

This chain connects TRBV12-5 to TRBJ2-7, with D possibly TRBD1 on 6 matching bases. Per germline, CDR1 LGHNT and CDR2 FRNRAP. Between the trimmed V and J ends, which lost 1 base and 3 bases, there was a span of 16 bases. The CDR3 covers 16 residues. The CDR3 is CASGLAHMTGSYEQYF. The CDR3, as DNA: TGTGCTAGTGGTTTGGCCCACATGACAGGCAGCTACGAGCAGTACTTC.

This chain uses TRBV5-1 with TRBJ1-3; D may be TRBD1 (6 bases). The germline V gene has CDR1 SGHRS and CDR2 YFSETQ. The V end lost 3 bases, the J end lost 0 bases, and 10 bases lay between the germline ends. The CDR3 length is 15 residues. CDR3 sequence: CASSSTGSSGNTIYF. CDR3 in DNA: TGCGCCAGCAGCTCTACAGGGAGCTCTGGAAACACCATATATTTT.

This clone was observed a few times. An end of the junction does not agree with germline; a read error may underlie this. The rearrangement joins TRBV5-6 to TRBJ2-3, with 9 bases that match TRBD1. Germline V CDR1 and CDR2: SGHDT, YYEEEE. CDR3 length: 15 residues. As DNA, the CDR3 is TGTGCCAGCAGCCCAACCGGTACAGGGGGCGATAGGCAGTATTTT. Protein product: CASSPTGTGGDRQYF.

The chain carries TRBV5-6 and TRBJ2-2; 9 bases are shared with TRBD1. Germline CDR1 SGHDT, CDR2 YYEEEE. With V trimmed by 1 base and J by 1 base, 2 bases remained unmatched. This CDR3 comprises 16 residues. The CDR3 DNA is TGTGCCAGCAGCTTGCCGGGACAGGGGAACACCGGGGAGCTGTTTTTT. Its translation: CASSLPGQGNTGELFF.

This chain connects TRBV7-3 to TRBJ2-2, with 7 positions matching TRBD1. The CDR3 length is 16 residues. J lost 5 bases, V lost 5 bases, and 11 bases had no gene match. The germline V gene has CDR1 SGHTA and CDR2 FQGTGA. The CDR3 nucleotides are TGTGCCAGCAGCCAGCCGGGACAGAACTCGACCGGGGAGCTGTTTTTT. Residues: CASSQPGQNSTGELFF.

This sequence joins TRBV11-2 and TRBJ2-2; 7 positions agree with TRBD1. Germline V gene lookup returns CDR1 SGHAT and CDR2 FQNNGV. The J segment lost 4 bases and the V segment lost 10 bases, leaving 9 bases of the junction unmatched. The length of the CDR3 is 14 residues. CDR3 protein: CATTRDRVTGELFF. As DNA, the CDR3 is TGTGCCACAACCCGTGACAGGGTCACCGGGGAGCTGTTTTTT.

This rearrangement joins TRBV5-1 to TRBJ1-3; TRBD1 matches 8 bases. V lost 3 bases to trimming and J lost 4 bases; unmatched junction nucleotides: 9. The CDR3 sequence is 16 residues long. Germline assignment: CDR1 SGHRS and CDR2 YFSETQ. CDR3 sequence reads: CASSSAGTGSGNTIYF. DNA of the CDR3: TGCGCCAGCAGCTCGGCGGGGACAGGTTCAGGAAACACCATATATTTT.

The chain joins TRBV5-1 to TRBJ1-1, with D perhaps matching TRBD1 (5 bases). V was shortened by 4 bases and J by 4 bases, with 17 bases between the two germline ends. The CDR3 is made up of 15 amino acids. CDR1 and CDR2 from the germline V gene are SGHRS and YFSETQ. The CDR3 sequence: CASSPGGGVGTEAFF. The DNA for the CDR3 is TGCGCCAGCAGCCCGGGCGGAGGGGTGGGCACTGAAGCTTTCTTT.